Below are 6 T cell receptor beta chains sequenced from a single sample in a study of metastatic and nonmetastatic thyroid tumors. Patients underwent thyroid surgery, and none had received any treatment before it. TCRdb re-called the PCR reads with MiXCR. Of approximately 9,000 clones detected, 35% to 45% appear once; the ten largest clones hold 20% to 25%. Sample: tumor tissue. Receptor source: a female donor with papillary thyroid cancer or a benign thyroid nodule (not recorded which). Some clones in this sample may be carry-over from other donors' samples.

This clone has just a few counts. The rearrangement uses TRBV6-1 and TRBJ1-6, with 10 bases that match TRBD1. Germline lookup yields CDR1 MNHNS and CDR2 SASEGT. This CDR3 spans 15 amino acids. Germline trimming cut 6 bases from V and 7 bases from J; bases unmatched to any gene: 6. DNA of the CDR3: TGTGCCAGCAGGCTAGACAGGGGGCAGAATTCACCCCTCCACTTT. Residues: CASRLDRGQNSPLHF.

The J gene is TRBJ2-1, the V gene TRBV4-1; 7 bases are shared with TRBD2. Germline CDR1 is MGHRA and CDR2 is YSYEKL. The CDR3 consists of 16 residues. V dropped 3 bases and J dropped 4; count of bases not matched to a gene: 9. In DNA form, the CDR3 reads TGCGCCAGCAGCCAGGGTAGCGGGTTCGGGTACAATGAGCAGTTCTTC. This translates into CASSQGSGFGYNEQFF.

This clone was found a few times. The chain is built from TRBV29-1 and TRBJ1-5; 7 positions match TRBD1. The CDR3 has 14 amino acids. Germline loops: CDR1 SQVTM, CDR2 ANQGSEA. The DNA for the CDR3 is TGCAGACATTCATTGGGACAGAACAATCAGCCCCAGCATTTT. Its protein product is CRHSLGQNNQPQHF.

The table lists this clone with a few counts. The genes are TRBV6-1 and TRBJ2-7; 11 nucleotides align to TRBD2. J gave up 1 base and V 8 bases, and 10 bases lay outside the gene matches. The V gene's germline CDR1 is MNHNS and CDR2 SASEGT. This CDR3 has 16 residues. As DNA, the CDR3 is TGTGCCAGCCGCTACTTCACTAGCGGGAGATCCTACGAGCAGTACTTC. Protein: CASRYFTSGRSYEQYF.

V and J are TRBV4-2 and TRBJ2-2; D gene uncertain. The V end lost 0 bases, the J end lost 5 bases, and 1 base lay between the germline ends. Germline V gives CDR1 LGHNA, CDR2 YNFKEQ. CDR3 length: 12 amino acids. The CDR3 loop is CASSQETGELFF. In DNA form, the CDR3 reads TGTGCCAGCAGCCAAGAAACCGGGGAGCTGTTTTTT.

This sequence joins TRBV20-1 and TRBJ2-7; D is unclear. The CDR3 has 18 amino acids. Per the germline V gene, CDR1 is DFQATT and CDR2 is SNEGSKA (reference sequence). Trimming stripped 2 bases from V and 0 bases from J, with 23 bases between. The CDR3 bases are TGCAGTGCTAGAAAAACCTCTGGGCCTCGCGGCAGCTCCTACGAGCAGTACTTC. Residues: CSARKTSGPRGSSYEQYF.